The source of this TCR beta chain is a study of T cell changes during pregnancy in multiple sclerosis. Per the germline V gene, CDR1 is SEHNR and CDR2 is FQNEAQ (reference sequence). Germline trimming cut 5 bases from V and 8 bases from J; bases unmatched to any gene: 14. The CDR3 sequence is 17 residues long. Sequencing used immunoSEQ multiplex PCR; TCRdb keeps in-frame clones, though not all of them. The data show about 56,000 clones, with 90% seen just once and under 2.5% held by the top ten. The sequence was collected from a female donor in good health, enrolled as a control in a pregnancy study. V usage is TRBV7-9 and J usage is TRBJ2-2; 10 nucleotides agree with TRBD1. The sequences come from peripheral blood, collected in the first trimester of pregnancy. The CDR3 sequence: CASSPSGTGAPTGELFF. The CDR3 DNA is TGTGCCAGCAGCCCCTCCGGGACAGGGGCCCCAACTGGGGAGCTGTTTTTT.